What follows is one T cell receptor (beta chain) and its context. Its antigen is still unknown. Germline lookup yields CDR1 MNHEY and CDR2 SVGAGI. Deletions cut 6 bases from V and 4 bases from J, with 10 bases between. CDR3 length: 12 residues. This entry belongs to a study of T-cell memory formation after mild COVID-19. Study-wide context: TCR clusters were largely donor specific. Study-wide points: The finding that pre-infection memory included some responding clones suggested that cross-reactive memory joined. Whether second-wave clones peaking at day 37 were SARS-CoV-2 specific went unconfirmed.

TCRdb re-called the 5' RACE reads through MiXCR, storing one row per CDR3 protein. The sample holds roughly 560,000 distinct CDR3 sequences, 20% seen once. Source material: PBMCs or a T cell subset sorted from them (not recorded which). The clonotype was recovered from an adult woman who had mild COVID-19 (a few samples of this study predate the infection). Cell type and time point are not known. The chain joins TRBV6-5 to TRBJ2-7; D is unclear. CDR3 sequence: CASSGSYYEQYF. The CDR3 nucleotides are TGTGCCAGCAGCGGGTCTTATTACGAGCAGTACTTC.